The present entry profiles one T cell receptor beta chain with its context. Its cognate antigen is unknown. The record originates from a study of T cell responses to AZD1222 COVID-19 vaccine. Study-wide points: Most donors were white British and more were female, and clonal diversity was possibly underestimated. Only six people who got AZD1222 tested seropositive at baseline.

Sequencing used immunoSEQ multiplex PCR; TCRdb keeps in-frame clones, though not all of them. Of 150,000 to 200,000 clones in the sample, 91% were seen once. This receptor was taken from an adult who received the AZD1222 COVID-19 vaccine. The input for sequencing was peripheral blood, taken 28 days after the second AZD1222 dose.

The CDR3 sequence: CASTLQGSSTDTQYF. As DNA, the CDR3 is TGTGCCAGCACCCTACAGGGGTCTAGCACAGATACGCAGTATTTT. V gene TRBV2 combines with J gene TRBJ2-3; 7 bases match TRBD1. CDR1 and CDR2 (germline): SNHLY, FYNNEI. Losses at the gene ends were 7 bases for V and 0 bases for J; bases not matched to a gene: 7. CDR3 length: 15 residues. Together with reference TRBV2 and TRBJ2-3, the CDR3 gives the full variable domain: EPEVTQTPSHQVTQMGQEVILRCVPISNHLYFYWYRQILGQKVEFLVSFYNNEISEKSEIFDDQFSVERPDGSNFTLKIRSTKLEDSAMYFCASTLQGSSTDTQYFGPGTRLTVL.